This TCR beta chain emerged from a study of CD8 T cells in ankylosing spondylitis. Study-level points and caveats: Seemingly characteristic of ankylosing spondylitis blood was a TCR beta motif consisting of about 8 highly homologous variants. The clones that were linked to disease were reported to be significantly enriched in matched synovial fluid samples from ankylosing spondylitis patients.

Of note for this clonotype: Its antigen remains unknown.

V shed 6 bases, J shed 4 bases, and the junction held 4 bases outside the gene matches. CDR3 length: 15 residues. Generation of TCR beta libraries employed quantitative 5'-RACE incorporating molecular barcodes. From the 5' RACE reads, TCRdb called clonotypes with MiXCR, one entry per CDR3 protein. The sample consists of about 440,000 distinct CDR3 sequences, under 20% of them appearing once. Sequenced input: blood, either unsorted or a sorted T cell fraction (not recorded which). The rearrangement uses TRBV12-3 or TRBV12-4 and TRBJ2-3; 13 positions agree with TRBD2. This TCR was recovered from a male donor with ankylosing spondylitis. CDR3: CASRTSGGLPDTQYF. In nucleotides, the CDR3 is TGTGCCAGCAGGACTAGCGGGGGGTTACCAGATACGCAGTATTTT.